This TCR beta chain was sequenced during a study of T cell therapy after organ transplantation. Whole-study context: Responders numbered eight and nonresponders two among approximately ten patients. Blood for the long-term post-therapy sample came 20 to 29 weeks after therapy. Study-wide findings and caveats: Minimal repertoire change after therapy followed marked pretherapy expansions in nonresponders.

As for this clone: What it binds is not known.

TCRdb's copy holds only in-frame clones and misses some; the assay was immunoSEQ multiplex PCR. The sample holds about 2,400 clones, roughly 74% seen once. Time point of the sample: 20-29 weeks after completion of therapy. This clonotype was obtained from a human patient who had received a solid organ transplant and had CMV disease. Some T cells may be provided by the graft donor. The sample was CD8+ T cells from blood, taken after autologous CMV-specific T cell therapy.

In DNA form, the CDR3 reads TGTGCCAGCAGTCGATTAGCGGGAGTGAGCACCGGGGAGCTGTTTTTT. Its translation: CASSRLAGVSTGELFF. V and J are TRBV27 and TRBJ2-2; 9 nucleotides align to TRBD2. The CDR3 contains 16 residues. Trimming cost V 5 bases and J 4 bases; bases outside gene matches: 8. CDR1 MNHEY and CDR2 SMNVEV come from the germline V gene (reference sequence).